The T cell receptor (beta chain) under discussion was sequenced for a study of shared clonotypes between healthy human individuals (dated by TCRdb to the early 2020s). Looking at the study overall: The cohort included three men and a couple of women between 18 and 49 years of age. For each donor, three plates each were used for CD4 naive and CD4 memory, two plates were used for CD8 naive, and one plate was used for CD8 memory. To estimate repertoire size and how much clonotypes are shared between individuals, the study performed deep sequencing of blood TCR repertoires from about five healthy adults. To increase sequencing depth and limit assay-specific biases, different laboratories used diverse techniques to prepare libraries and sequence TCR repertoires. Per donor, leukapheresis produced somewhere between about 0.85 and 9.5 billion PBMCs.

For the CD8 naive samples, CD45RO-negative cells were positively selected for CCR7, yielding a CD45RA+CCR7+ population from which TemRA cells were excluded. The donors were healthy, HIV-negative adults with no recently reported acute infections or vaccinations. Every donor was a Caucasian adult living in Nashville, Tennessee, USA. Blood was collected by leukapheresis, and PBMCs were isolated by Ficoll-Histopaque density gradient centrifugation and then cryopreserved in liquid nitrogen vapor phase. Analytical flow cytometry was used to check the purity and quantity of every magnetically sorted T cell population. Genomic DNA was isolated from every sorted fraction and measured by UV absorbance on a Nanodrop 2000c. Using the deep immunoSEQ assay, TCR CDR3 regions were amplified from genomic DNA by multiplex PCR. Extracted genomic DNA from each cell subset was distributed evenly across all wells of several immunoSEQ 96-well plates, and each plate was treated as a replicate. Each replicate PCR for sorted subsets received around 210 ng genomic DNA, equal to about 30,000 T cell genomes. Purified libraries were measured with a Qubit 3.0 fluorometer, size-checked on a Bioanalyzer 2100, and measured again with the KAPA Library Quantification kit. Every immunoSEQ 96-well plate was sequenced on a separate single-read 150-cycle Illumina NextSeq 550 flow cell. As for the original processing: Because only junctional sequences without quality scores were contained in the immunoSEQ output, filtering matching that applied to full-length reads could not be performed. Sequences were annotated with PyIR, a Python wrapper for IgBLAST v1.9, using IMGT germline references to assign V/J genes and CDR3. Reads with weak V/J assignments (E-value above 1e-6), missing CDR3, stop codons, out-of-frame junctions, or ambiguous translated residues were removed. V3J clonotypes were defined as sequences sharing the same inferred V gene, J gene, and CDR3 amino acid sequence. Percentage overlap between repertoires was calculated by dividing the number of shared unique clonotypes by the size of the smaller repertoire. Richness of each repertoire was evaluated using RTK rarefaction, the Chao1 estimator, and Recon v2.1 estimates of unobserved clonotypes. OLGA was used to compute generation probabilities for all TCRbeta clonotypes that the gDNA method yielded from a handful of donors. The immuneACCESS repertoire file appears here via TCRdb, limited to in-frame rearrangements. These files lack a portion of the clones; in checked studies, under half of the deficit traces to unresolved V genes, and the cause of the others is not known. The V and J calls and the clone size are those of that table, but D and trimming were determined from the DNA. Here the sample has around 1,900,000 clones; 90% to 95% occur a single time. The ten largest clones represent roughly 1.7% of the sample.

General conclusions and limits of the study: Incomplete sequencing was indicated by rarefaction of sorted-subset datasets, despite the large sequencing depth. About 5% of naive CD4, 3.5% of naive CD8, approximately 2.2% of memory CD4, and 0.4% of memory CD8 clonotypes were shared across several donors. Pairwise subsampling led to the expectation that sequencing depth would affect the degree of clonotype sharing among donors. Compared with non-shared clonotypes, the clonotypes found in all four sorted-subset donors had higher generation probabilities. The small number of donors limited the genetic and exposure-history diversity represented. Sampling was restricted to blood, and TCR repertoires in tissue are likely to differ from TCR repertoires in blood. Estimated clonotype richness was generally larger for naive than for memory subsets.

As to this clone: Its antigen has not been determined. The sample holds no much larger clone one base away, and base qualities are not on file.

The CDR3 covers 14 residues, taking in both the cysteine and the phenylalanine. Solely the CDR3 DNA is kept, with 42 bases framed from the first base. V is pared back by 5 bases and J by 3 bases, with 13 bases lying between the germline termini. According to the germline V gene, CDR1 reads SGHTA and CDR2 reads FQGNSA. Here the chain combines TRBV7-2 and TRBJ1-2; possibly the D gene is TRBD1, per 6 matching bases. The clonotype was recovered from a man aged 18 to 29 in good health. Some clones in this sample may be carry-over from other donors' samples. The specimen sequenced was naive CD8+ T cells from PBMCs. The cell subset or site label, as the study defines it: CD45RA+CCR7+. The DNA reads TGTGCCAGCAGCCCAGAACCAGGGGACTATGGCTACACCTTC. This codes for CASSPEPGDYGYTF.